Listed here are 23 T cell receptor beta chains from one sample, sequenced in a study of cytomegalovirus exposure and HLA in healthy donors. PCR amplification relied on 60 Vbeta primers (plus 13 Jbeta primers). Profiled with immunoSEQ multiplex PCR; TCRdb holds only in-frame clones, not every one. Here the sample spans 30,000 to 40,000 clones, 65% being singletons. Specimen: PBMCs. These receptors were taken from a man aged 45 to 65 in good health and CMV-seropositive.

The chain is built from TRBV2 and TRBJ2-5, with 8 bases fitting TRBD1. Looked up from germline, CDR1 is SNHLY and CDR2 is FYNNEI. The CDR3 has 15 amino acids. The J segment lost 5 bases and the V segment lost 2 bases, leaving 7 bases of the junction unmatched. The chain's CDR3 is CASSEPDRDLETQYF. The CDR3 DNA is TGTGCCAGCAGTGAACCGGACAGGGACCTTGAGACCCAGTACTTC. The entire variable domain, with the rest obtained from reference TRBV2 and TRBJ2-5, is as follows: EPEVTQTPSHQVTQMGQEVILRCVPISNHLYFYWYRQILGQKVEFLVSFYNNEISEKSEIFDDQFSVERPDGSNFTLKIRSTKLEDSAMYFCASSEPDRDLETQYFGPGTRLLVL.

The rearrangement joins TRBV7-2 to TRBJ1-2; 10 nucleotides align to TRBD1. The length of the CDR3 is 12 residues. The germline V gene has CDR1 SGHTA and CDR2 FQGNSA. V shed 5 bases and J 8 bases; nucleotides not matched to a gene: 2. CDR3 loop: CASSDRGRGYTF. CDR3 DNA: TGTGCCAGCAGCGACAGGGGGCGAGGCTACACCTTC.

The chain carries TRBV18 and TRBJ1-1; no clear D gene. Germline CDR1 reads KGHSH; CDR2 reads LQKENI. V lost 5 bases and J 0 bases, leaving 13 bases between the germline ends. The CDR3 length is 15 residues. CDR3 nucleotides: TGTGCCAGCTCATGGTGGGGAGACATGAACACTGAAGCTTTCTTT. Translated, it gives CASSWWGDMNTEAFF.

The gene calls are TRBV7-9 and TRBJ1-2; 8 bases are a match to TRBD1. The germline CDR1 and CDR2 sequences are SEHNR and FQNEAQ (reference sequence). J lost 2 bases, V lost 6 bases, and 5 bases had no gene match. This CDR3 region has 14 residues. CDR3 sequence (DNA): TGTGCCAGCAGTACCGGGACAGGAAACTATGGCTACACCTTC. Protein: CASSTGTGNYGYTF.

The genes are TRBV5-4 and TRBJ2-6, with TRBD1 identical over 8 bases. The CDR3 consists of 15 residues. J lost 1 base, V lost 3 bases, and 0 bases had no gene match. Germline lookup yields CDR1 SGHNT and CDR2 YYREEE (reference sequence). The DNA for the CDR3 is TGTGCCAGCAGCTACAGGGGGTCTGGGGCCAACGTCCTGACTTTC. It encodes CASSYRGSGANVLTF. The whole variable domain, remainder taken from reference TRBV5-4 and TRBJ2-6, is ETGVTQSPTHLIKTRGQQVTLRCSSQSGHNTVSWYQQALGQGPQFIFQYYREEENGRGNFPPRFSGLQFPNYSSELNVNALELDDSALYLCASSYRGSGANVLTFGAGSRLTVL.

The table lists this clone with a count of one. The J gene is TRBJ2-1, the V gene TRBV20-1; 7 positions agree with TRBD1. Trimming at V came to 6 bases and at J to 9 bases, leaving 5 bases not matched to a gene. The CDR3 loop spans 11 amino acids. Looked up from germline, CDR1 is DFQATT and CDR2 is SNEGSKA (reference sequence). The DNA of the CDR3 is TGCAGTGCCTTGCAGGGGGTTGAGCAGTTCTTC. Amino acids: CSALQGVEQFF.

DNA of the CDR3: TGCGCCAGCAGCTTAGGACAGGGGAGGTCTACAGATACGCAGTATTTT. Protein product: CASSLGQGRSTDTQYF. The chain is built from TRBV5-1 and TRBJ2-3; 9 bases agree with TRBD1. Germline-derived CDR1 and CDR2 are SGHRS and YFSETQ. Trimming removed 2 bases from V and 3 bases from J; junction bases left unmatched: 7. CDR3 length: 16 amino acids.

The CDR3 DNA reads as TGTGCCAGCAGACGTGGACAGGCGAACACTGAAGCTTTCTTT. Translating it yields CASRRGQANTEAFF. The chain is built from TRBV6-5 and TRBJ1-1, with TRBD1 matching over 7 bases. CDR3 size: 14 residues. V lost 6 bases, J lost 1 base, and 5 bases stayed unmatched. CDR1 and CDR2 from the germline V gene are MNHEY and SVGAGI.

This clone was counted a few times. The chain recombines TRBV6-1 with TRBJ2-7, with a possible D match to TRBD1 (5 bases). Germline V gene data show CDR1 as MNHNS and CDR2 as SASEGT. The CDR3 sequence is 12 residues long. V was cut by 8 bases and J by 6 bases, with 14 bases left in between. The DNA of the CDR3 is TGTGCCAGCGGCAGGGCCTTGGTCGAGCAGTACTTC. Translated: CASGRALVEQYF.

This clone was recorded a few times. This chain uses TRBV7-8 with TRBJ1-5, with D uncertain. The V end was cut by 5 bases, the J end by 11 bases, with 13 bases between. Germline V gene sequence: CDR1 SGHVS, CDR2 FQNEAQ. The CDR3 is made up of 12 amino acids. The CDR3 loop is CASSPRAGSQHF. The CDR3 region has the DNA TGTGCCAGCAGCCCCCGGGCGGGATCCCAGCATTTT.

In its sample, this clone was seen once. The chain couples TRBV4-1 to TRBJ2-7, with a tentative D call TRBD1 (6 bases). Looked up from germline, CDR1 is MGHRA and CDR2 is YSYEKL. The CDR3 contains 16 residues. V was clipped by 4 bases and J by 5 bases, with 21 bases between them. The DNA of the CDR3 is TGCGCCAGCAGCCTTGGTCCGAGCCTGGGGACAAACGAGCAGTACTTC. Translating it yields CASSLGPSLGTNEQYF.

The V gene is TRBV25-1, the J gene TRBJ2-2, with unresolved D. Trimming stripped 8 bases from V and 9 bases from J, with 16 bases between. The length of the CDR3 is 13 residues. The germline V gene encodes CDR1 MGHDK and CDR2 SYGVNS. DNA of the CDR3: TGTGCCAGCTACCACCCAGGCGTCCGGGAGCTGTTTTTT. This translates into CASYHPGVRELFF.

The chain is built from TRBV10-2 and TRBJ2-1; 9 bases match TRBD2. The germline CDR1 and CDR2 sequences are WSHSY and SAAADI. Losses at the gene ends were 7 bases for V and 4 bases for J; bases not matched to a gene: 2. The CDR3 has 13 residues. The CDR3 spells CASNSGRYNEQFF. The CDR3 nucleotides are TGCGCCAGCAATAGCGGGAGATACAATGAGCAGTTCTTC.

The J gene is TRBJ2-3, the V gene TRBV28; 10 bases map to TRBD2. CDR1 is MDHEN, CDR2 SYDVKM, per germline. The length of the CDR3 is 16 residues. The junction had 13 bases not matched to a gene; V was cut back by 7 bases and J by 6 bases. Here the CDR3 DNA reads TGTGCCAGCAAGGTTAGGGGGCTAGCGGGAGTGGATACGCAGTATTTT. Translating it yields CASKVRGLAGVDTQYF.

V is TRBV11-3 and J is TRBJ2-1; D remains unclear. Per germline, CDR1 SGHNT and CDR2 YENEEA. V was trimmed by 0 bases and J by 2 bases, leaving 5 bases between them. CDR3 size: 14 residues. CDR3 protein: CASSLESTYNEQFF. The DNA for the CDR3 is TGTGCCAGCAGCTTAGAGAGTACCTACAATGAGCAGTTCTTC.

A few counts support this clone. The rearrangement uses TRBV12-5 and TRBJ2-7; a possible D gene is TRBD2 (5 bases). The CDR3 totals 13 residues. Germline V lookup: CDR1 LGHNT, CDR2 FRNRAP. V dropped 1 base and J dropped 3 bases, with 7 bases sitting between them. CDR3 nucleotides: TGTGCTAGTGGTTTGGACCGGGGCTACGAGCAGTACTTC. Its translation is CASGLDRGYEQYF.

The chain couples TRBV5-1 to TRBJ2-1; either TRBD1 or TRBD2 may supply D (5 bases each). V was pared by 4 bases and J by 0 bases, with 17 bases between. This CDR3 comprises 17 residues. Germline loops: CDR1 SGHRS, CDR2 YFSETQ. CDR3 DNA: TGCGCCAGCAGCCTGGGACCTAGCATTAGCTCCTACAATGAGCAGTTCTTC. As protein: CASSLGPSISSYNEQFF.

This clone was found once. The chain is built from TRBV30 and TRBJ2-1, with 7 nucleotides matching TRBD2. The germline V gene encodes CDR1 GTSNPN and CDR2 SVGIG (reference sequence). Losses at the gene ends were 8 bases for V and 11 bases for J; bases not matched to a gene: 9. CDR3 size: 11 residues. CDR3 bases: TGTGCCGGAAGGACCGGGACTAAGCAGTTCTTC. It yields the protein CAGRTGTKQFF.

The J gene is TRBJ2-7, the V gene TRBV30; TRBD2 agrees at 7 bases. The germline gives CDR1 GTSNPN, CDR2 SVGIG (reference sequence). With V trimmed by 4 bases and J by 5 bases, 5 bases remained unmatched. This CDR3 spans 12 amino acids. CDR3: CAWTAGVHEQYF. The CDR3 nucleotides read TGTGCCTGGACGGCGGGAGTCCACGAGCAGTACTTC.

In its sample, this clone ranks as medium-sized. The chain joins TRBV14 to TRBJ2-1; no definite D call. Germline assignment: CDR1 SGHDN and CDR2 FVKESK. The CDR3 length is 16 residues. V was clipped by 0 bases and J by 4 bases, with 13 bases between them. CDR3 bases: TGTGCCAGCAGCCAAGACAGATCCTCTCTTTACAATGAGCAGTTCTTC. Its protein product is CASSQDRSSLYNEQFF.

This clone has just a few counts. The chain joins TRBV6-4 to TRBJ2-3, with 7 bases identical to TRBD2. The CDR3 runs to 15 residues. Germline CDR1 and CDR2: MRHNA and SNTAGT. V dropped 4 bases and J dropped 4; count of bases not matched to a gene: 8. Here the CDR3 reads CASSVQSGGADTQYF. CDR3 DNA sequence: TGTGCCAGCAGTGTTCAATCGGGGGGAGCAGATACGCAGTATTTT.

There are a few counts of this clone. The chain employs TRBV25-1 and TRBJ1-5; 8 nucleotides align to TRBD1. V dropped 3 bases and J dropped 6; count of bases not matched to a gene: 4. This CDR3 contains 14 residues. Per the germline V gene, CDR1 is MGHDK and CDR2 is SYGVNS. DNA for the CDR3: TGTGCCAGCAGTGATAGACAGGGGACTCAGCCCCAGCATTTT. This codes for CASSDRQGTQPQHF.

The DNA for the CDR3 is TGTGCCAGCAGCGAAGGGGCAGGGGGGACAATGAGGCAGTTCTTC. Translation gives CASSEGAGGTMRQFF. The chain employs TRBV4-2 and TRBJ2-1; possibly TRBD1 for D (7 bases). The CDR3 has 15 residues. CDR1 is LGHNA and CDR2 is YNFKEQ in the germline V gene. Trimming stripped 5 bases from V and 12 bases from J, with 23 bases between.